Detailed here is one TCR beta chain. It lacks a known antigen. No quality values exist for individual bases; no much larger clone is one base distant. The sample originates from a study of T cell responses to AZD1222 COVID-19 vaccine (dated by TCRdb to about 2021). Background for the entire study: AZD1222 recipients whose second dose came at about 4 weeks and those whose second dose came at about 12 weeks were combined into one group, since spike-specific TCR depth and breadth did not differ between the two schedules. Enrollment into the trials was organized by age into subgroups of 18-55, 56-69 and 70-plus years, and those subgroups contained roughly 140, 27 and 60 TCR-sequenced participants, respectively. TCR sequencing was performed for some 250 trial participants, of whom 207 were given two doses of AZD1222 and about 25 were given two doses of MenACWY control vaccine. Points the paper makes about the study in general: Vaccine-associated CD4 TCRs spanned the whole spike protein, with dominant responses in regions 160-218 and 743-854. After two AZD1222 doses, both the breadth and the depth of spike-specific TCRs were significantly higher than at day 0 and than in MenACWY recipients. Participants were mostly white British, with more females than males. The authors suggested clonal diversity may have been underestimated. In the small 56-69-year group, the increase in depth fell short of significance, most likely because of low power. Because no day 14 peak-response samples were available, repertoires were characterized only after the peak T cell response. Conclusions about previously exposed vaccinees are limited because only a handful of AZD1222 recipients were SARS-CoV-2 seropositive at baseline. Epitopes outside the regions mutated in the B.1.351 and B.1.1.7 variants were reportedly recognized by nearly half of the unique spike-specific TCRs.

The germline V gene provides CDR1 KGHDR and CDR2 SFDVKD. From the cysteine through the phenylalanine, the CDR3 covers 13 amino acids. Of all the DNA, just the CDR3 is kept, 39 bases in frame from base 1. Relative to germline, V is 3 bases shorter and J is 5 bases shorter, with 10 bases between their ends. The time point tag for this specimen amounts to: baseline before first vaccination. Samples from vaccinated people were obtained from the UK trials COV001 and COV002, which included a single-blind randomized controlled phase 2/3 trial of AZD1222 (ChAdOx1 nCoV-19) in healthy adults. For TCRbeta chain sequencing, PBMC samples were collected from trial participants at day 0 and at day 28 after the second dose. The CDR3 regions of human TCRbeta chains were analyzed by immunosequencing. The source study handled its data this way. Repertoire TCRs were matched against a reference library of SARS-CoV-2-specific TCRs generated with the MIRA antigen-specificity platform. Breadth meant the fraction of unique TCRs that were SARS-CoV-2-associated, whereas depth meant the fraction of total T cells that were SARS-CoV-2-associated. Using the MIRA data, every spike-specific TCR was mapped to the spike region that the TCR reacted to and assigned to either a CD4 or a CD8 class. Log10-transformed breadth and depth values were compared by one-way ANOVA with Sidak's multiple comparisons tests. TCRdb retrieved this table from immuneACCESS and kept in-frame rearrangements only. Not all clones are present; in checked studies, unresolved V genes account for under half, and no reason is known for the remainder. V and J calls and clone size are those listed in that table; D and trimming were worked out from the DNA. This sample lists 90,000 to 150,000 clones; 75% to 90% were detected once. The ten largest clones capture 2.4% of the sample.

This clonotype was obtained from an adult in good health. Rearrangement joined TRBV24-1 to TRBJ2-7, with the D gene uncertain. This specimen was peripheral blood, taken on day 0 of AZD1222 vaccination. The CDR3 region has the sequence CATSDPPTDEQYF. The DNA is TGTGCCACCAGTGATCCACCGACGGACGAGCAGTACTTC.